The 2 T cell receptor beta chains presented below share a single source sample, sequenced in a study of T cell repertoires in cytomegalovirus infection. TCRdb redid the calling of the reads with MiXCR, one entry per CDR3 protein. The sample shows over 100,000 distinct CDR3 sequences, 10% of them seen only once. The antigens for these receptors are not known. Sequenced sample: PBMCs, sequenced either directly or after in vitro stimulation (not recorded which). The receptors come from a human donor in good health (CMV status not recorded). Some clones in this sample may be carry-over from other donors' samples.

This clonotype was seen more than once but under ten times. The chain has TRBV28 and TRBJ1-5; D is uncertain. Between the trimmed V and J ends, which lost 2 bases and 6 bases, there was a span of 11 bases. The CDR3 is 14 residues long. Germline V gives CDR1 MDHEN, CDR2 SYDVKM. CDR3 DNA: TGTGCCAGCAGTTTAGTAGGGTTTGGTCAGCCCCAGCATTTT. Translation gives CASSLVGFGQPQHF.

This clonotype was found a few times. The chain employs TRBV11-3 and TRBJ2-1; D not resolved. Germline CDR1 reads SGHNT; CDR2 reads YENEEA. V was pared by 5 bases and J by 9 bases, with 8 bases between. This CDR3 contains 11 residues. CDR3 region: CASSQVSEQFF. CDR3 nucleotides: TGTGCCAGCAGCCAAGTCTCTGAGCAGTTCTTC.